The sequence of this T cell receptor (beta chain) was determined in a study of T cell repertoires in ileal Crohn's disease. At the level of the study: Surgery for a complication: stricturing in about 61%, penetrating in about 39%.

Produced via immunoSEQ multiplex PCR; TCRdb's table is partial and in-frame only. The data contain approximately 15,000 clones, 80% of them singletons. Trimming at V came to 1 base and at J to 4 bases, leaving 4 bases not matched to a gene. The CDR3 consists of 16 residues. Germline CDR1 and CDR2: MGHDK and SYGVNS. The clonotype was recovered from an adult with Crohn's disease. The chain recombines TRBV25-1 with TRBJ2-1, with 10 bases lining up with TRBD1. The sample consisted of ileal tissue. In DNA, the CDR3 is TGTGCCAGCAGTGAATCCGACAGGGGGCCTTACAATGAGCAGTTCTTC. This codes for CASSESDRGPYNEQFF.